This entry is about one TCR delta chain. Its cognate antigen is unknown. The protein TCRdb lists belongs to a much larger clone and differs from this DNA's translation at residue 18, which points to a read error; the protein shown is made from the DNA. Sequencing covered both gamma and delta TCR chains per sample. TCRdb reprocessed the multiplex PCR reads through CATT. Among 75,000 to 95,000 delta-chain clones listed, 0.95% to 1% were seen once. There are 21 residues in the CDR3. Germline assignment: CDR1 TSWWSYY and CDR2 QGS. This sample is part of a study of γδ T cells in repeated Plasmodium falciparum infection. Study-level information: Over around 630 days, donors received four mosquito-bite P. falciparum NF54 infections. Some Malian samples span acute malaria episodes; others come from no-transmission periods.

Study-level results: One small rural Malian village, predominantly a single ethnic group, supplied the cohort.

Vgamma9/Vdelta2+ and Vdelta2-negative gammadelta T cells were flow-sorted from PBMC for bulk sequencing. This receptor was identified in a pool of human donors (malaria-infected and uninfected, not separated). The chain combines TRDV1 with TRDJ1, with 9 positions matching TRDD2. The J gene, not given by TCRdb, was assigned here from a germline match of the nucleotide sequence. Sequencing used gamma-delta T cells from blood. The CDR3 DNA reads as TGTGCTCTCACGAGAATCGAGGGCCTTCCTACGCGGAGGTTTTACACCGATGAACTCATCTTT. Protein: CALTRIEGLPTRRFYTDELIF.